This T cell receptor beta chain derives from a study of cytomegalovirus exposure and HLA in healthy donors. Study-level information: Previous work identified roughly 120 million unique TCR beta sequences from 200 million or so T cells.

Primers: 60 Vbeta forward and 13 Jbeta reverse. TCRdb's copy holds only in-frame clones and misses some; the assay was immunoSEQ multiplex PCR. The data show about 110,000 clones, just under 80% seen once. This clone was seen more than once but under ten times. The antigen remains undetermined. Study-wide results and limits: Reports state that TCR beta sequences accurately predicted most subjects' HLA-A and HLA-B alleles. The productive fraction for most TCR beta V segments was about 90% or about 30% in an earlier analysis.

Material: PBMCs. This clonotype was sampled from a young man in good health and CMV-seronegative.

DNA for the CDR3: TGTGCCAGCAGCGTACAGGGGACTTCCTACAATGAGCAGTTCTTC. It is translated as CASSVQGTSYNEQFF. V gene TRBV13 combines with J gene TRBJ2-1; tentative D call: TRBD1 (7 bases). Between the trimmed V and J ends, which lost 5 bases and 1 base, there was a span of 12 bases. The germline gives CDR1 PRHDT, CDR2 FYEKMQ (reference sequence). The CDR3 has 15 amino acids.